This T cell receptor (beta chain) derives from a study of blood T cell repertoires in COVID-19. At the level of the study: Sites in the United States, Italy and Spain provided acute and convalescent COVID-19 samples.

Libraries were prepared by immunoSEQ multiplex PCR; TCRdb keeps only in-frame clonotypes and omits some of them. This sample carries 150,000 to 250,000 clones, 94% of them seen once, and the ten largest clones take about 0.76%. The CDR3 runs to 15 residues. Per germline, CDR1 MNHEY and CDR2 SMNVEV (reference sequence). The junction had 5 bases not matched to a gene; V was cut back by 5 bases and J by 4 bases. This sequence joins TRBV27 and TRBJ1-5; 10 nucleotides line up with TRBD1. The TCR sequence derives from a young man with COVID-19, enrolled during active disease. Sequenced sample: peripheral blood. CDR3 coding DNA: TGTGCCAGCAGTAAAGACAGGGGGCATAATCAGCCCCAGCATTTT. Its protein product is CASSKDRGHNQPQHF.